The 9 T cell receptor beta chains reported below all come from one sample, sequenced in a study of OX40 agonist ivuxolimab in advanced cancers. The method was the immunoSEQ multiplex PCR assay. What TCRdb holds here is the immuneACCESS table cut down to in-frame rearrangements. Part of the clones is not present; checked against another copy, under half of the missing clones reflect an unresolved V gene, and the others are unexplained. The table for this sample lists over 100,000 clones; about 93% of them were counted only once. Of the sample, roughly 1% falls within the top ten clones. Sample: CD4+ or CD8+ T cells sorted from blood, taken in a trial of the OX40 agonist ivuxolimab. Receptor source: an adult with an advanced solid tumor such as melanoma, head and neck, liver or kidney cancer.

V gene TRBV19 combines with J gene TRBJ2-7; 7 nucleotides agree with TRBD2. The germline gives CDR1 LNHDA, CDR2 SQIVND (reference sequence). This CDR3 spans 13 amino acids. The J segment lost 3 bases and the V segment lost 3 bases, leaving 2 bases of the junction unmatched. CDR3 sequence (DNA): TGTGCCAGTAGTATGGGGGAGGGCTACGAGCAGTACTTC. It yields the protein CASSMGEGYEQYF.

This chain uses TRBV6-5 with TRBJ1-5, with D unclear. The V gene's germline CDR1 is MNHEY and CDR2 SVGAGI. This CDR3 contains 13 residues. Trimming pared 0 bases from V and 7 bases from J, leaving 7 bases between. The CDR3 loop reads CASSYSKNQPQHF. Written as DNA, the CDR3 is TGTGCCAGCAGTTACTCGAAGAACCAGCCCCAGCATTTT.

The chain employs TRBV5-4 and TRBJ1-2; possibly TRBD1 for D (6 bases). V lost 5 bases to trimming and J lost 4 bases, with 12 bases between them. Looked up from germline, CDR1 is SGHNT and CDR2 is YYREEE (reference sequence). The CDR3 runs 13 residues. The CDR3, as DNA: TGTGCCAGCAGATCGACAGGAGCCTATGGCTACACCTTC. It specifies CASRSTGAYGYTF.

The rearrangement links TRBV5-4 to TRBJ2-1; 8 bases fit TRBD2. The CDR3 sequence is 13 residues long. Germline V gene data show CDR1 as SGHNT and CDR2 as YYREEE (reference sequence). V lost 4 bases, J lost 10 bases, and 7 bases stayed unmatched. The CDR3 DNA reads TGTGCCAGCAGCACTTTCTCTAGCGGGGAGCAGTTCTTC. Amino acid sequence: CASSTFSSGEQFF.

The CDR3 nucleotides read TGTGCCACCGCCGACAGGGACAATCAGCCCCAGCATTTT. This gives the protein CATADRDNQPQHF. This chain uses TRBV18 with TRBJ1-5, with 7 bases aligning to TRBD1. Looked up from germline, CDR1 is KGHSH and CDR2 is LQKENI. The CDR3 spans 13 residues. Germline trimming cut 10 bases from V and 3 bases from J; bases unmatched to any gene: 6.

The gene calls are TRBV11-2 and TRBJ2-3; 7 positions agree with TRBD1. The germline gives CDR1 SGHAT, CDR2 FQNNGV. CDR3 length: 15 amino acids. The V segment lost 5 bases and the J segment 3 bases; nucleotides outside the gene matches: 8. The CDR3 coding sequence is TGTGCCAGCAGCCCCCGACAGGGCGCGACAGATACGCAGTATTTT. As protein: CASSPRQGATDTQYF.

The genes are TRBV9 and TRBJ2-5, with D maybe TRBD1 (5 bases). Germline V gene lookup returns CDR1 SGDLS and CDR2 YYNGEE. V lost 0 bases, J lost 7 bases, and 16 bases lay in between. The CDR3 sequence is 15 residues long. The DNA of the CDR3 is TGTGCCAGCAGCGTAGCGTTCCAGACTCAGGGGACCCAGTACTTC. It encodes CASSVAFQTQGTQYF.

This chain's CDR3 is CASRVGSNEKLFF. In nucleotides, the CDR3 is TGTGCCAGCAGGGTAGGGTCTAATGAAAAACTGTTTTTT. This rearrangement joins TRBV2 to TRBJ1-4; no reliable D call. Germline CDR1 is SNHLY and CDR2 is FYNNEI. The V end lost 6 bases, the J end lost 3 bases, and 8 bases lay between the germline ends. CDR3 length equals 13 residues.

The chain recombines TRBV28 with TRBJ2-7; no firm D call. CDR3 length: 13 residues. The V gene lost 8 bases and the J gene lost 3 bases, with 14 bases spanning the gap. The germline CDR1 and CDR2 sequences are MDHEN and SYDVKM. The CDR3 loop reads CASLRRDLYEQYF. DNA for the CDR3: TGTGCCAGCCTACGTCGTGATCTCTACGAGCAGTACTTC.